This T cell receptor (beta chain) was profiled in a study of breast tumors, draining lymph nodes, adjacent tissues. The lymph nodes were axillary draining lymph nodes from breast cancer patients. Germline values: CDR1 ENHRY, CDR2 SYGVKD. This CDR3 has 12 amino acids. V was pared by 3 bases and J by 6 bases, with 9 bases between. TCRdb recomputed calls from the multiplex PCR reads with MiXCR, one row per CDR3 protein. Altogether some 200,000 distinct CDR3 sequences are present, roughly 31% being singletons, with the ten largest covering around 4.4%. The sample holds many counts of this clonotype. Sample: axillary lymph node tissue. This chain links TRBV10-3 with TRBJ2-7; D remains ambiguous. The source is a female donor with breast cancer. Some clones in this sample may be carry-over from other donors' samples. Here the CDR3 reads CAISERALEQYF. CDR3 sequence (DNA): TGTGCCATCAGTGAAAGGGCCCTCGAGCAGTACTTC.